Listed below are T cell receptor beta chains from one sample, sequenced in a study of regulatory T cells in long-lasting Graves disease. MiXCR, applied by TCRdb to the multiplex PCR reads, yields one record per CDR3 protein. The sample has approximately 400,000 distinct CDR3 sequences, 15% seen once. The same specimen was also included in a second study, on T cells in Graves' hyperthyroidism and ophthalmopathy.

Specimen: peripheral blood mononuclear cells (PBMCs), collected at new diagnosis, from a patient treated with antithyroid drugs. These receptors all come from a middle-aged woman with Graves disease. Each CDR3 is given with its conserved first and last residue. D genes are given only for firm matches.

d_call	j_call	v_call	cdr3_aa
TRBD1	TRBJ1-1	TRBV10-3	CAISNRDRGGKAFF
.	TRBJ2-7	TRBV6-1	CASSEAAAYEQYF
.	TRBJ2-1	TRBV18	CASSPQRGNFNEQFF
TRBD2	TRBJ2-7	TRBV11-2	CASSFGRGYEQYF
.	TRBJ1-2	TRBV5-5	CASSLMTGFSGYTF
.	TRBJ2-5	TRBV7-9	CASTPPLGIQETQYF
.	TRBJ2-1	TRBV5-1	CASSPGDLVVNEQFF
.	TRBJ1-1	TRBV5-4	CASSLESEAFF
.	TRBJ1-3	TRBV4-1	CASRQFPGPSSGNTIYF
TRBD1	TRBJ2-1	TRBV10-2	CASSDTGGLYNEQFF
.	TRBJ1-2	TRBV6-1	CASSLDPGGYGYTF
.	TRBJ2-2	TRBV30	CAWSNRDHGAGELFF
TRBD1	TRBJ2-3	TRBV28	CASSTGTGGWDTQYF
TRBD1	TRBJ1-5	TRBV6-5	CASSPLGTGSYNQPQHF
TRBD1	TRBJ1-1	TRBV27	CASSFDLRTGSEAFF
.	TRBJ2-7	TRBV6-5	CASSSGALSYEQYF
.	TRBJ2-1	TRBV12-3/TRBV12-4	CASSPPAGATEQFF
.	TRBJ1-1	TRBV27	CASRAASNTEAFF
TRBD1	TRBJ1-4	TRBV2	CASSRGREGEKLFF
.	TRBJ2-4	TRBV9	CASSAGLAENIQYF
TRBD2	TRBJ2-1	TRBV10-1	CASSDSGLASNEQFF
.	TRBJ2-1	TRBV9	CASSVGVGPTAHEQFF
TRBD2	TRBJ2-1	TRBV12-3/TRBV12-4	CASSPGLAGVSIHEQFF
.	TRBJ2-6	TRBV7-6	CASSSPWGSGANVLTF
.	TRBJ2-5	TRBV28	CASSFSSGAGQETQYF
.	TRBJ2-5	TRBV2	CAIAYRDSRQETQYF
.	TRBJ2-7	TRBV13	CASSLTPTPSYEQYF
TRBD1	TRBJ2-1	TRBV2	CASSRDSNSYNEQFF
TRBD2	TRBJ2-1	TRBV19	CASSIDISGRGDEQFF
TRBD2	TRBJ2-7	TRBV10-3	CAISSGGYEQYF
TRBD1	TRBJ1-5	TRBV12-3/TRBV12-4	CASSPIQGSNQPQHF
TRBD2	TRBJ2-3	TRBV19	CASSIRGLAGELADTQYF
TRBD2	TRBJ2-2	TRBV11-3	CASSSPGGGNTGELFF
.	TRBJ2-2	TRBV27	CASSFGQANTGELFF
TRBD1	TRBJ1-2	TRBV2	CASSEGGTGTGYTF
TRBD2	TRBJ2-7	TRBV18	CASSPGSGGSSYEQYF
.	TRBJ2-3	TRBV6-2/TRBV6-3	CASGEASRRDTQYF
.	TRBJ2-7	TRBV10-3	CAISDSPTEVSYEQYF
TRBD1	TRBJ1-2	TRBV7-9	CASSDPGTAYGYTF
.	TRBJ2-7	TRBV20-1	CSARDSSRTYEQYF
.	TRBJ2-3	TRBV12-5	CASGPMVITTDTQYF
.	TRBJ1-6	TRBV28	CASSLTFPSTLHF